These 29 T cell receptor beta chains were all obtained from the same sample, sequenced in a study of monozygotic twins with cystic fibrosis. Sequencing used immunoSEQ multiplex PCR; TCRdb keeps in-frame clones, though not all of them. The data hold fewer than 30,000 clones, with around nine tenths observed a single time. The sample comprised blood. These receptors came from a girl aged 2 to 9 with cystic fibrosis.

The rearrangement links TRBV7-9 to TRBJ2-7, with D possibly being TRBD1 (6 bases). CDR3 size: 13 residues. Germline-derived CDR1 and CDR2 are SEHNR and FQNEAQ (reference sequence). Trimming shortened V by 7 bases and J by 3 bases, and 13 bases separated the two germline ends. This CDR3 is CASTDRLDYEQYF. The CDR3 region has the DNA TGTGCCAGCACGGACAGATTAGACTACGAGCAGTACTTC. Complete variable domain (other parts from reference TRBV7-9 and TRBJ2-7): DTGVSQNPRHKITKRGQNVTFRCDPISEHNRLYWYRQTLGQGPEFLTYFQNEAQLEKSRLLSDRFSAERPKGSFSTLEIQRTEQGDSAMYLCASTDRLDYEQYFGPGTRLTVT.

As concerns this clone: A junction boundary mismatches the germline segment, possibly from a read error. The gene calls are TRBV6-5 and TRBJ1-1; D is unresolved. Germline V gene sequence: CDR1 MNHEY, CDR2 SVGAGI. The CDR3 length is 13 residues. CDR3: CTSSLAPNTEAFF. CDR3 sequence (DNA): TGTACCAGCAGTTTGGCGCCGAACACTGAAGCTTTCTTT.

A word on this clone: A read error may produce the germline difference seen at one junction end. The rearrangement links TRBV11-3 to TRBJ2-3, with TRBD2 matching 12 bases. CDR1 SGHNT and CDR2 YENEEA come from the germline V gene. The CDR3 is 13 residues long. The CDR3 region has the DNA TGTGCCAGCAGCTTCACTAGCGGGGGGCCCCCGAGTTTT. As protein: CASSFTSGGPPSF.

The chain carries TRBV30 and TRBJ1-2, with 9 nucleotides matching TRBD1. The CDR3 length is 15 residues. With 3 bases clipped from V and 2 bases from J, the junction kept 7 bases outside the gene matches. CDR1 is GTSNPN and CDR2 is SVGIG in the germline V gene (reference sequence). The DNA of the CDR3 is TGTGCCTGGAGGGAACAGGGGGCGCAGAACTATGGCTACACCTTC. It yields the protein CAWREQGAQNYGYTF.

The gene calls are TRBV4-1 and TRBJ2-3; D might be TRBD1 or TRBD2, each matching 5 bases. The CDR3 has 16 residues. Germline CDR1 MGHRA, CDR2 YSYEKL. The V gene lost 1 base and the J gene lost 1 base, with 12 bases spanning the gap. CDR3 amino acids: CASSQGWQGGTDTQYF. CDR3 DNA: TGCGCCAGCAGCCAAGGATGGCAGGGAGGCACAGATACGCAGTATTTT.

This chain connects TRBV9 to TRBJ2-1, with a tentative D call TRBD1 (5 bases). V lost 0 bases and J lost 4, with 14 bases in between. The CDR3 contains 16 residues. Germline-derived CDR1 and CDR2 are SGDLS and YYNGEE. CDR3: CASSVAVAGIYNEQFF. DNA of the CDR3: TGTGCCAGCAGCGTAGCGGTGGCAGGGATTTACAATGAGCAGTTCTTC.

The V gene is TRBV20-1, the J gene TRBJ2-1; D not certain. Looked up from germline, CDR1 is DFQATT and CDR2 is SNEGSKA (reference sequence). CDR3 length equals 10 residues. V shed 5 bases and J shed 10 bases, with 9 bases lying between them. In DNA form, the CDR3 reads TGCAGTGCTGCAACTGTGGAGCAGTTCTTC. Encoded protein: CSAATVEQFF.

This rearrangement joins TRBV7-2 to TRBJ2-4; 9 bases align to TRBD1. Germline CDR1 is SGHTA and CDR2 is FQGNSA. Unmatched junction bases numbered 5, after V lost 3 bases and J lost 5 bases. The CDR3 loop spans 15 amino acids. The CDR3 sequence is CASSLGTGLENIQYF. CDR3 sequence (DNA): TGTGCCAGCAGCTTGGGGACAGGGCTCGAAAACATTCAGTACTTC.

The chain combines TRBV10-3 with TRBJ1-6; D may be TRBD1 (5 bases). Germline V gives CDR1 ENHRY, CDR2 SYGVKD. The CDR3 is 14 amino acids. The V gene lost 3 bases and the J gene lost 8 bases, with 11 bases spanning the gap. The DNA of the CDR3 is TGTGCCATCAGTGAAGGGGTGTGGGATTCACCCCTCCACTTT. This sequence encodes CAISEGVWDSPLHF.

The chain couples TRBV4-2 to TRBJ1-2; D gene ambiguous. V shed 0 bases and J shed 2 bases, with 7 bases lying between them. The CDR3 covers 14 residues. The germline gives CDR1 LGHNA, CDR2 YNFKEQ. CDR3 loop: CASSQDSVNYGYTF. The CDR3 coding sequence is TGTGCCAGCAGCCAAGATTCAGTAAACTATGGCTACACCTTC.

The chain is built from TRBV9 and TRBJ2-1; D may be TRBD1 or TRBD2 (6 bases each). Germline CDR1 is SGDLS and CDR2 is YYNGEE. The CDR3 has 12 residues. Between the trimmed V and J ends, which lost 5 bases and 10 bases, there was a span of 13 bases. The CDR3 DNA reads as TGTGCCAGCAGTAGAGGGGGAGGCGAGCAGTTCTTC. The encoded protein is CASSRGGGEQFF.

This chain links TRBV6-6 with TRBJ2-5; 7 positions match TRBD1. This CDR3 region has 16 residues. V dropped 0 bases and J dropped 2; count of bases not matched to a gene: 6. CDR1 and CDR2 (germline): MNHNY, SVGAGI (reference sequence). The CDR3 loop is CASSYSALGQQETQYF. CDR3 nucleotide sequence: TGTGCCAGCAGTTACTCGGCCCTGGGACAGCAAGAGACCCAGTACTTC.

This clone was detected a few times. This chain's CDR3 is CASSSGQGNEKLFF. CDR3 DNA sequence: TGTGCCAGCAGCTCGGGACAGGGTAACGAAAAACTGTTTTTT. The chain combines TRBV7-9 with TRBJ1-4, with 9 positions matching TRBD1. Germline values: CDR1 SEHNR, CDR2 FQNEAQ (reference sequence). V shed 4 bases, J shed 8 bases, and the junction held 5 bases outside the gene matches. The CDR3 length is 14 residues.

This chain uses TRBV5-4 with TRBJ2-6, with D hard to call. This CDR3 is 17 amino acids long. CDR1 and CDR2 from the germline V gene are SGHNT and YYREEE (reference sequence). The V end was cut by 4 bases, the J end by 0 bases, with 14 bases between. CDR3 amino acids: CASSVRTGYSGANVLTF. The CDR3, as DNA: TGTGCCAGCAGCGTAAGAACCGGTTACTCTGGGGCCAACGTCCTGACTTTC.

The CDR3 spells CASSSRGREETQYF. CDR3 nucleotide sequence: TGCGCCAGCAGCTCAAGGGGGCGGGAAGAGACCCAGTACTTC. V is TRBV5-1 and J is TRBJ2-5; 7 bases align to TRBD1. This CDR3 has 14 amino acids. The junction had 5 bases not matched to a gene; V was cut back by 3 bases and J by 3 bases. CDR1 is SGHRS, CDR2 YFSETQ, per germline.

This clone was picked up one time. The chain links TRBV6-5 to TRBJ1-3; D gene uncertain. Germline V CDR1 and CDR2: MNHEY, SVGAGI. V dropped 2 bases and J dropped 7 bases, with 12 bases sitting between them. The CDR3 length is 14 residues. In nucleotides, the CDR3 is TGTGCCAGCAGTTACCGAGCTAGTGTGAACACCATATATTTT. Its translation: CASSYRASVNTIYF.

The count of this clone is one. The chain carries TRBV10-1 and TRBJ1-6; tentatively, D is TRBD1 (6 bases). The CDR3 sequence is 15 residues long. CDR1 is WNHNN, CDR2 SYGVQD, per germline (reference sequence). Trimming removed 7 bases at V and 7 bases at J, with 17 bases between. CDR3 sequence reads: CASIFPHQGNSPLHF. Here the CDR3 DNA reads TGCGCCAGCATTTTCCCACACCAGGGGAATTCACCCCTCCACTTT.

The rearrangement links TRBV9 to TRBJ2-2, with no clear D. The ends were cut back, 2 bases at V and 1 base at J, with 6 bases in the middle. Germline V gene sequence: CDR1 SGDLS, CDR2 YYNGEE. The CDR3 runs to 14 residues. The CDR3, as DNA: TGTGCCAGCAGCGTTTACTGGAACACCGGGGAGCTGTTTTTT. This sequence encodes CASSVYWNTGELFF.

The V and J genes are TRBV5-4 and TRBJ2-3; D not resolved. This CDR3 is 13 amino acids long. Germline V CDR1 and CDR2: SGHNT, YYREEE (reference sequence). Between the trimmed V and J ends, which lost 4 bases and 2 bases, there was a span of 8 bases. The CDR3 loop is CASSLLITDTQYF. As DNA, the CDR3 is TGTGCCAGCAGCCTCCTGATCACAGATACGCAGTATTTT.

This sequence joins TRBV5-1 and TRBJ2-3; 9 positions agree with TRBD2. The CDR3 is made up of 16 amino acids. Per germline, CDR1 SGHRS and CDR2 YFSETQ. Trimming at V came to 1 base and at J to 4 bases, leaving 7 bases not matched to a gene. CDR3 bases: TGCGCCAGCAGCTTGACTATACGCGGGGGGGCAGATACGCAGTATTTT. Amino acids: CASSLTIRGGADTQYF. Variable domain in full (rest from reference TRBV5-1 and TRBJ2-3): KAGVTQTPRYLIKTRGQQVTLSCSPISGHRSVSWYQQTPGQGLQFLFEYFSETQRNKGNFPGRFSGRQFSNSRSEMNVSTLELGDSALYLCASSLTIRGGADTQYFGPGTRLTVL.

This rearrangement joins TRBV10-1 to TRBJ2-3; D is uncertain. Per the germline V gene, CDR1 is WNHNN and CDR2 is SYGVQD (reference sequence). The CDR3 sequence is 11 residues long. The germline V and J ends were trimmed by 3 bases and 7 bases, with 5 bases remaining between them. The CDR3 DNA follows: TGCGCCAGCAGTGAAGCAAATACGCAGTATTTT. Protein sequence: CASSEANTQYF.

The CDR3 reads CASSQVPLIRGTGVRNEQYF. CDR3 DNA sequence: TGCGCCAGCAGCCAAGTACCCCTCATCCGTGGGACAGGAGTGAGAAACGAGCAGTACTTC. The chain couples TRBV4-3 to TRBJ2-7; TRBD1 agrees at 8 bases. This CDR3 contains 20 residues. Germline V lookup: CDR1 LGHNA, CDR2 YSLEER. J gave up 5 bases and V 1 base, and 22 bases lay outside the gene matches.

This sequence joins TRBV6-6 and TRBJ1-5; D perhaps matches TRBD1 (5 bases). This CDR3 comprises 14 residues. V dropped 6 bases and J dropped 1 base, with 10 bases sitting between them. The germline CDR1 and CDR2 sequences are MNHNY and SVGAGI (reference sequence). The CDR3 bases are TGTGCCAGCAGCTACAGGCAGAGCAATCAGCCCCAGCATTTT. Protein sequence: CASSYRQSNQPQHF.

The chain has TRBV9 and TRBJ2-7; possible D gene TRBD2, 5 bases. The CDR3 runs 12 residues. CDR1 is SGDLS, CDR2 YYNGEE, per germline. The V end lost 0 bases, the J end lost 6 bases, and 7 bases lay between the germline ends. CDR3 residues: CASSVDGGEQYF. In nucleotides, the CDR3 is TGTGCCAGCAGCGTAGATGGAGGCGAGCAGTACTTC. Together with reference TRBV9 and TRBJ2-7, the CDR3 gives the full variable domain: DSGVTQTPKHLITATGQRVTLRCSPRSGDLSVYWYQQSLDQGLQFLIQYYNGEERAKGNILERFSAQQFPDLHSELNLSSLELGDSALYFCASSVDGGEQYFGPGTRLTVT.

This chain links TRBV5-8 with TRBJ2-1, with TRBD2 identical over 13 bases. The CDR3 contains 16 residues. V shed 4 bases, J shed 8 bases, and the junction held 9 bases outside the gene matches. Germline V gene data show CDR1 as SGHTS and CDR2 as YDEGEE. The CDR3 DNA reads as TGTGCCAGCAGCGCGTCCCGACTAGCGGGGGGATATGAGCAGTTCTTC. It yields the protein CASSASRLAGGYEQFF.

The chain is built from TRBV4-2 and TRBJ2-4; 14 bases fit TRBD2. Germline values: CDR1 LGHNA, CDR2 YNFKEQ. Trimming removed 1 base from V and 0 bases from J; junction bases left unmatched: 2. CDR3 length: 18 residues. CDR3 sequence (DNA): TGTGCCAGCAGCCAAGGACTAGCGGGGGGGCTAGCCAAAAACATTCAGTACTTC. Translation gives CASSQGLAGGLAKNIQYF.

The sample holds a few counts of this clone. CDR3 protein: CASSPLTGSNTEAFF. The CDR3 coding sequence is TGTGCCAGCTCACCTTTGACAGGGTCGAACACTGAAGCTTTCTTT. The chain uses TRBV18 and TRBJ1-1, with 7 bases identical to TRBD1. The CDR3 is made up of 15 amino acids. Germline V lookup: CDR1 KGHSH, CDR2 LQKENI. V lost 3 bases and J lost 1; bases outside the gene matches: 5.

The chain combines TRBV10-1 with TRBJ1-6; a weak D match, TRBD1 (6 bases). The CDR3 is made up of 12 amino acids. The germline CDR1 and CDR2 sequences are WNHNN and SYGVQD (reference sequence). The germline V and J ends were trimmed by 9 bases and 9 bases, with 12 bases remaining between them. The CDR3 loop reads CASPYRVSPLHF. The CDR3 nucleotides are TGCGCCAGTCCTTACAGGGTTTCACCCCTCCACTTT.

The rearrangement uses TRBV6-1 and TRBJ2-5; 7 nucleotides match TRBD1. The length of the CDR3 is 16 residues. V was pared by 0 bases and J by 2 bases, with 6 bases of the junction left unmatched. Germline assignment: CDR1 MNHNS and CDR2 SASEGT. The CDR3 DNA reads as TGTGCCAGCAGTGAAGCGCGTACAGGGGAACAAGAGACCCAGTACTTC. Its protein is CASSEARTGEQETQYF.